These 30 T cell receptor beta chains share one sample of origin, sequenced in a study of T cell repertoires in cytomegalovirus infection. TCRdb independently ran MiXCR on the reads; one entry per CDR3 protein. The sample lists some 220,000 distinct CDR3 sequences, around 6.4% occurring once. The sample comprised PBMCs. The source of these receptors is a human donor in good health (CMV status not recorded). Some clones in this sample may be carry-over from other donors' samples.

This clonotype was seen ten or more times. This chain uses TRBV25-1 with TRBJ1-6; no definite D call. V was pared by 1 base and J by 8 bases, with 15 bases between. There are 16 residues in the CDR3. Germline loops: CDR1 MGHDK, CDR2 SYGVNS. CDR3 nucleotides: TGTGCCAGCAGTGAATCCGGTCTTGAGTGGCATTCACCCCTCCACTTT. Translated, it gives CASSESGLEWHSPLHF.

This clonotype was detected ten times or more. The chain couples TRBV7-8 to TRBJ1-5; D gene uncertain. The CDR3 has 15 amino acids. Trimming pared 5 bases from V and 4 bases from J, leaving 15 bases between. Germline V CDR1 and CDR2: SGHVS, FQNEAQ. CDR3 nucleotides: TGTGCCAGCAGCCCGTTACCCCGAAGTAATCAGCCCCAGCATTTT. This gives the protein CASSPLPRSNQPQHF.

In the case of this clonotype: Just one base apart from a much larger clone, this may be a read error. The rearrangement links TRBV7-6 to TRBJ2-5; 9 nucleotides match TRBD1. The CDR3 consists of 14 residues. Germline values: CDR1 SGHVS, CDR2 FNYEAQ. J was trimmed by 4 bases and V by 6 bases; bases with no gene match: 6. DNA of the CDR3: TGTGCCAGCAGTTCCGGGACAGGGCTAGAGACCCAGTACTTC. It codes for CASSSGTGLETQYF.

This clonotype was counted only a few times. The CDR3 DNA is TGTGCCAGCAGCTTAGCGCGTTCAGGGATGGAGACCCAGTACTTC. Amino acid sequence: CASSLARSGMETQYF. V gene TRBV7-6 combines with J gene TRBJ2-5; a weak D match, TRBD1 (5 bases). The CDR3 covers 15 residues. V was cut by 0 bases and J by 5 bases, with 13 bases left in between. Per germline, CDR1 SGHVS and CDR2 FNYEAQ.

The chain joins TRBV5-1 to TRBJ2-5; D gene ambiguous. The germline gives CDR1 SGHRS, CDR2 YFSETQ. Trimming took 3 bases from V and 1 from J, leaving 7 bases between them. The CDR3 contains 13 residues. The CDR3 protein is CASSSISQETQYF. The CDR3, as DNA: TGCGCCAGCAGCTCGATAAGCCAAGAGACCCAGTACTTC.

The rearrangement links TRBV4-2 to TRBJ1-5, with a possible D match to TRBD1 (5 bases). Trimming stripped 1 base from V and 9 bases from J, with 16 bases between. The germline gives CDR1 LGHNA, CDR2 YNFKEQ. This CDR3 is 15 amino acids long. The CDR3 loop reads CASSQGDGQGGPQHF. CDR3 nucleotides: TGTGCCAGCAGCCAAGGGGACGGGCAAGGCGGGCCCCAGCATTTT.

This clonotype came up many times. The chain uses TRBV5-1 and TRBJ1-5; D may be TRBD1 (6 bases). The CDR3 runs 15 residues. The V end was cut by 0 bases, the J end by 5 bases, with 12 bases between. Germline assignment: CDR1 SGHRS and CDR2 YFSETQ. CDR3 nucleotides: TGCGCCAGCAGCTTGGGAGGGGGATCCGATCAGCCCCAGCATTTT. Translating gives CASSLGGGSDQPQHF.

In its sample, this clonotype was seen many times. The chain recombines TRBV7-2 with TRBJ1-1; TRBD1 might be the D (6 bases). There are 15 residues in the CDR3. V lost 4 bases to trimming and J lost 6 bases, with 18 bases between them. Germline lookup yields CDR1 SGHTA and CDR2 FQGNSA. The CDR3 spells CASSSSLSTGSEAFF. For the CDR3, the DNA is TGTGCCAGCAGCTCTTCCTTGTCGACAGGCTCTGAAGCTTTCTTT.

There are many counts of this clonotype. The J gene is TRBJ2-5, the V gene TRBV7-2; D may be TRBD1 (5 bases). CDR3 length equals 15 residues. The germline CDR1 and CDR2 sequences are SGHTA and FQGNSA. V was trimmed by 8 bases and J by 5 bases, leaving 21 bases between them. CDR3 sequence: CASLQLVVPGETQYF. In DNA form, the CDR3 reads TGTGCCAGCCTGCAGCTGGTAGTTCCAGGGGAGACCCAGTACTTC.

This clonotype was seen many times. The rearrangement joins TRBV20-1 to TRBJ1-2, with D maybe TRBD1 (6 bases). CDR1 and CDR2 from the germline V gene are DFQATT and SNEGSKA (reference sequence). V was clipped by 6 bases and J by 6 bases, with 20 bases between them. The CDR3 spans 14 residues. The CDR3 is CSAPPPGTPNGYTF. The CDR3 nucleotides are TGCAGTGCCCCACCCCCGGGGACACCTAATGGCTACACCTTC.

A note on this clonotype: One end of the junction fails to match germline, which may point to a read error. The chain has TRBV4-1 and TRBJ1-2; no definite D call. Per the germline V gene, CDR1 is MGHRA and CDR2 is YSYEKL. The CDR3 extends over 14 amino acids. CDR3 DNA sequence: TGCGCCTGCAGCCCAGAGTGGGGAGAAGCTGGCTACACCTTC. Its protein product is CACSPEWGEAGYTF.

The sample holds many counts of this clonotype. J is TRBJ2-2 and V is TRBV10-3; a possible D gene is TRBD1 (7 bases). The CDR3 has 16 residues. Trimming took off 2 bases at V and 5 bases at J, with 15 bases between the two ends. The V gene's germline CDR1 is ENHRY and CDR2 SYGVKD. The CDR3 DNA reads TGTGCCATCAGTGAGGGGTGGCAGGGGGGTACCGGGGAGCTGTTTTTT. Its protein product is CAISEGWQGGTGELFF.

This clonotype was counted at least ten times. The CDR3 DNA is TGTGCCAGCAGCTTACAGAGCCTCTACGAGCAGTACTTC. This sequence encodes CASSLQSLYEQYF. The chain carries TRBV5-5 and TRBJ2-7, with D uncertain. From germline, CDR1 is SGHKS and CDR2 YYEKEE (reference sequence). The CDR3 covers 13 residues. V lost 2 bases to trimming and J lost 3 bases, with 9 bases between them.

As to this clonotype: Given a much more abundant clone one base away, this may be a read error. CDR3 coding DNA: TGTGCCAGCAGCAAACCGGGACCCGTTGAAAATACGCAGTATTTT. Its translation is CASSKPGPVENTQYF. The V gene is TRBV5-4, the J gene TRBJ2-3; D is perhaps TRBD1 or TRBD2 (5 bases each). V gave up 4 bases and J gave up 7 bases, with 19 bases separating them. The germline V gene encodes CDR1 SGHNT and CDR2 YYREEE (reference sequence). This CDR3 spans 15 amino acids.

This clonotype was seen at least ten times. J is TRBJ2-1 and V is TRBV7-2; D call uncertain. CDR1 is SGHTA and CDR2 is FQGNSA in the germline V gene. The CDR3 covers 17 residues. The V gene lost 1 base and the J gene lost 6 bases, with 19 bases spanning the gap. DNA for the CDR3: TGTGCCAGCAGCTTAGAAGGGTCCCGCCTAGGCCCCAATGAGCAGTTCTTC. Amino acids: CASSLEGSRLGPNEQFF. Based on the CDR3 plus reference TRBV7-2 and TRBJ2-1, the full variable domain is GAGVSQSPSNKVTEKGKDVELRCDPISGHTALYWYRQSLGQGLEFLIYFQGNSAPDKSGLPSDRFSAERTGGSVSTLTIQRTQQEDSAVYLCASSLEGSRLGPNEQFFGPGTRLTVL.

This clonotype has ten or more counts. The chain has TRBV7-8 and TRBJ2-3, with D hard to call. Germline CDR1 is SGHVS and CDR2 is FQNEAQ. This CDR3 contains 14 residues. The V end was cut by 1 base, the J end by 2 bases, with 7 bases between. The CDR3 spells CASSLDRVTDTQYF. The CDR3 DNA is TGTGCCAGCAGCTTAGACCGGGTCACAGATACGCAGTATTTT.

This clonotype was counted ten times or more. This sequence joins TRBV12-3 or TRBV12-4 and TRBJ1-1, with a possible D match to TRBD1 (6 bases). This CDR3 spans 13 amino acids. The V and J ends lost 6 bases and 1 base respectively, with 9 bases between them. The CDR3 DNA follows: TGTGCCAGCAGCCAGGGACAGAACACTGAAGCTTTCTTT. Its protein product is CASSQGQNTEAFF.

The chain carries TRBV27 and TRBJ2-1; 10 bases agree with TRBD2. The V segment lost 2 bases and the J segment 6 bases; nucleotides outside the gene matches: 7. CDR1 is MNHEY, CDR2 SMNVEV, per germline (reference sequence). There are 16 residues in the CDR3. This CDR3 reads CASSLGLAGGLNEQFF. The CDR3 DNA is TGTGCCAGCAGTTTAGGTTTAGCGGGGGGCCTCAATGAGCAGTTCTTC.

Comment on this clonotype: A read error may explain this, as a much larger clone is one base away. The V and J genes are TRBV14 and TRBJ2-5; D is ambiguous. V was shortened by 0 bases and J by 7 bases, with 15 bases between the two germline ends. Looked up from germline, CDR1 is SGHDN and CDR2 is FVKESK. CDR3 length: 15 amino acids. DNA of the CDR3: TGTGCCAGCAGCCAAGAAGGCGGTCCTTGGGGGACCCAGTACTTC. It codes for CASSQEGGPWGTQYF. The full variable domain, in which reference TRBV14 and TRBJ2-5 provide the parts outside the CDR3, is EAGVTQFPSHSVIEKGQTVTLRCDPISGHDNLYWYRRVMGKEIKFLLHFVKESKQDESGMPNNRFLAERTGGTYSTLKVQPAELEDSGVYFCASSQEGGPWGTQYFGPGTRLLVL.

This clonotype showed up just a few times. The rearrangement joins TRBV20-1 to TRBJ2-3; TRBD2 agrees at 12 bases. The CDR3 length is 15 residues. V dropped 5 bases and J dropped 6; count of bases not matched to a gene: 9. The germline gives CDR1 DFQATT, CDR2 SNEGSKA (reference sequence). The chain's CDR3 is CSAPKTSGGQDTQYF. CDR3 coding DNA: TGCAGTGCTCCTAAGACTAGCGGGGGACAGGATACGCAGTATTTT.

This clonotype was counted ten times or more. The CDR3 reads CASRRAGTSSDTQYF. CDR3 in DNA: TGTGCCAGCAGGCGGGCCGGGACTAGCTCAGATACGCAGTATTTT. V gene TRBV28 combines with J gene TRBJ2-3, with 9 bases aligning to TRBD2. The V segment lost 6 bases and the J segment 4 bases; nucleotides outside the gene matches: 8. This CDR3 has 15 amino acids. Germline V gene lookup returns CDR1 MDHEN and CDR2 SYDVKM.

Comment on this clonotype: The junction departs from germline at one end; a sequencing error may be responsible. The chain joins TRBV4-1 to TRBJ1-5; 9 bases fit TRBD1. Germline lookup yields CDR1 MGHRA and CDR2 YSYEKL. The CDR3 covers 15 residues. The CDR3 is CASSPGTGRVHPQHF. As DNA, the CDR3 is TGCGCCAGCAGCCCGGGGACAGGGAGGGTTCATCCCCAGCACTTT.

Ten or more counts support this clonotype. CDR3 residues: CASSLYGANTGELFF. The CDR3 DNA reads as TGTGCCAGCAGTCTATACGGGGCGAACACCGGGGAGCTGTTTTTT. This chain connects TRBV7-2 to TRBJ2-2, with D possibly matching TRBD2 (5 bases). V was cut by 6 bases and J by 0 bases, with 11 bases left in between. The CDR3 extends over 15 amino acids. Germline V gene data show CDR1 as SGHTA and CDR2 as FQGNSA.

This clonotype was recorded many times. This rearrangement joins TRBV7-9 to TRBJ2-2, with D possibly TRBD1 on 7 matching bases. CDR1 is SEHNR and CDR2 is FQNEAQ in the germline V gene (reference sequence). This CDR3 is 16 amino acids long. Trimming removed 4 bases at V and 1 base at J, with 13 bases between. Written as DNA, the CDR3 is TGTGCCAGCAGCTCGGGGGACAGACAGAACACCGGGGAGCTGTTTTTT. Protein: CASSSGDRQNTGELFF.

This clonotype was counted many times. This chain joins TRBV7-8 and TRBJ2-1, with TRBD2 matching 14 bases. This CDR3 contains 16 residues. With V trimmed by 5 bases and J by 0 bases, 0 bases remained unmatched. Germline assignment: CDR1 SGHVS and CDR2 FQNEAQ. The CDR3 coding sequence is TGTGCCAGCAGCGGGACTAGCGGGGGCTCCTACAATGAGCAGTTCTTC. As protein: CASSGTSGGSYNEQFF.

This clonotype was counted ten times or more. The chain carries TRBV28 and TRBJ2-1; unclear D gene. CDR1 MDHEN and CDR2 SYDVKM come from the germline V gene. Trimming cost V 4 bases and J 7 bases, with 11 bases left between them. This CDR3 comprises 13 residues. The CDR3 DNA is TGTGCCAGCAGTTCCCCTCGGAGTAATGAGCAGTTCTTC. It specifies CASSSPRSNEQFF.

CDR3 sequence (DNA): TGTGCCAGCAGTTTATCGGGGGTCGCGGCAGGGGGAATTACAGATACGCAGTATTTT. The encoded protein is CASSLSGVAAGGITDTQYF. This chain joins TRBV27 and TRBJ2-3; 7 bases match TRBD1. V lost 0 bases and J lost 3; bases outside the gene matches: 15. The CDR3 is made up of 19 amino acids. Looked up from germline, CDR1 is MNHEY and CDR2 is SMNVEV (reference sequence).

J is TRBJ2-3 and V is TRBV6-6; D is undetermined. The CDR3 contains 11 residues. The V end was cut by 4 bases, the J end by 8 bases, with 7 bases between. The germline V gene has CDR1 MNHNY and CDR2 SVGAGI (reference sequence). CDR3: CASSSLSTQYF. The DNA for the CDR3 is TGTGCCAGCAGTTCGCTCAGTACGCAGTATTTT.

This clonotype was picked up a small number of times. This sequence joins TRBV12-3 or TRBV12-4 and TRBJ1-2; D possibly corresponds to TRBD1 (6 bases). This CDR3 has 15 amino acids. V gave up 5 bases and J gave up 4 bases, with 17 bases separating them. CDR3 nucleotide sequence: TGTGCCAGCAGTACCACAGGGAGAGGAGGCTATGGCTACACCTTC. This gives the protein CASSTTGRGGYGYTF.

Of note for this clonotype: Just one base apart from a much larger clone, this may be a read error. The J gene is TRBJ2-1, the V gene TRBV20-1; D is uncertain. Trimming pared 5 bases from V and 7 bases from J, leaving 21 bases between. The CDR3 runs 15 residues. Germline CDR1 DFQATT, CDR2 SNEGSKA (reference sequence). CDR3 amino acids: CSASSPPQVKNEQFF. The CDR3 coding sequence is TGCAGTGCTTCATCCCCGCCGCAAGTCAAGAATGAGCAGTTCTTC.